The TCR beta chain under discussion was sequenced for a study of cytomegalovirus exposure and HLA in healthy donors. The CDR3 spans 13 residues. CDR1 is SQVTM, CDR2 ANQGSEA, per germline. V was shortened by 8 bases and J by 2 bases, with 14 bases between the two germline ends. The primer mix had 60 Vbeta and 13 Jbeta primers. Profiled with immunoSEQ multiplex PCR; TCRdb holds only in-frame clones, not every one. Among under 200,000 clones listed, around 81% were seen once. The chain links TRBV29-1 to TRBJ2-3, with D possibly being TRBD2 (7 bases). The TCR was taken from a man aged 35 to 55 in good health and CMV-seronegative. What was sequenced was PBMCs. The CDR3 reads CSSDGGPTDTQYF. Written as DNA, the CDR3 is TGCAGCTCTGACGGGGGGCCCACAGATACGCAGTATTTT.